Listed here is a single T cell receptor (beta chain). This sample stems from a study of human T cells and chemical hapten exposure. Sample time point: patch test 1, 2 weeks after DPC sensitization. The treatment here: therapeutic diphenylcyclopropenone sensitization with weekly scalp DPC. The CDR3 loop spans 14 amino acids. Germline lookup yields CDR1 SNHLY and CDR2 FYNNEI. The V gene lost 2 bases and the J gene lost 6 bases, with 13 bases spanning the gap. Each CDR3 protein is one row after TCRdb ran MiXCR on the RACE reads. This table holds some 180,000 distinct CDR3 sequences, around 20% found once.

The receptor was derived from a woman aged 50 to 60 with alopecia areata. Some clones in this sample may be carry-over from other donors' samples. The V call is TRBV2, the J call TRBJ1-2; no definite D call. The material sequenced was whole blood, taken in connection with sensitization to the hapten diphenylcyclopropenone (DPC). The CDR3 DNA is TGTGCCAGCAGTGAACAAAACGTGGGGAATGGCTACACCTTC. Translation: CASSEQNVGNGYTF. Using reference TRBV2 and TRBJ1-2 for the parts outside the CDR3, the full variable domain is EPEVTQTPSHQVTQMGQEVILRCVPISNHLYFYWYRQILGQKVEFLVSFYNNEISEKSEIFDDQFSVERPDGSNFTLKIRSTKLEDSAMYFCASSEQNVGNGYTFGSGTRLTVV.